These 20 T cell receptor beta chains originate from one sample sequenced in a study of blood T cell repertoires in COVID-19. TCRdb keeps only in-frame clones here, not all; method: immunoSEQ multiplex PCR. The sample shows about 320,000 clones, under 95% of them seen only once. The sequencing sample was made of PBMCs or T cells enriched from blood (not recorded which). All receptors derive from a man aged 60 to 69 who had recovered from COVID-19.

The chain has TRBV6-5 and TRBJ1-2; the match to TRBD1 covers 9 bases. Germline lookup yields CDR1 MNHEY and CDR2 SVGAGI. The ends lost 7 bases at V and 2 bases at J; junction bases unmatched: 5. This CDR3 contains 14 residues. The CDR3 is CASILGQGNYGYTF. CDR3 sequence (DNA): TGTGCCAGCATTTTAGGACAGGGGAACTATGGCTACACCTTC.

The V and J genes are TRBV5-4 and TRBJ1-6; D possibly corresponds to TRBD1 (5 bases). V lost 2 bases to trimming and J lost 7 bases, with 10 bases between them. Germline CDR1 and CDR2: SGHNT and YYREEE (reference sequence). CDR3 length: 14 residues. The chain's CDR3 is CASSLRGANSPLHF. CDR3 nucleotide sequence: TGTGCCAGCAGCTTAAGGGGCGCGAATTCACCCCTCCACTTT.

The chain is built from TRBV5-1 and TRBJ2-4; 8 bases match TRBD1. In germline, CDR1 is SGHRS, CDR2 YFSETQ. The CDR3 loop spans 17 amino acids. V was pared by 3 bases and J by 0 bases, with 8 bases of the junction left unmatched. The CDR3 nucleotides read TGCGCCAGCAGCTACACGACAGGGGACTTAGCCAAAAACATTCAGTACTTC. Translation gives CASSYTTGDLAKNIQYF.

The rearrangement uses TRBV14 and TRBJ2-7, with TRBD2 matching 7 bases. The length of the CDR3 is 14 residues. J gave up 3 bases and V 4 bases, and 6 bases lay outside the gene matches. Germline V gives CDR1 SGHDN, CDR2 FVKESK. DNA for the CDR3: TGTGCCAGCAGCCGAGCGGGGCCATACTACGAGCAGTACTTC. Amino acids: CASSRAGPYYEQYF.

This chain joins TRBV9 and TRBJ1-6, with 9 bases fitting TRBD1. Germline assignment: CDR1 SGDLS and CDR2 YYNGEE. The CDR3 sequence is 14 residues long. V shed 4 bases and J 7 bases; nucleotides not matched to a gene: 3. The DNA of the CDR3 is TGTGCCAGCAGCAGGGACAGGGAGAATTCACCCCTCCACTTT. Residues: CASSRDRENSPLHF.

This chain joins TRBV7-2 and TRBJ2-1; possible D gene TRBD2, 6 bases. Germline lookup yields CDR1 SGHTA and CDR2 FQGNSA. The V end was cut by 1 base, the J end by 2 bases, with 9 bases between. The CDR3 is 15 residues long. In DNA, the CDR3 is TGTGCCAGCAGCTTAGTTGCGGGACCCTACAATGAGCAGTTCTTC. Encoded protein: CASSLVAGPYNEQFF.

The table lists this clone with a few counts. The genes are TRBV2 and TRBJ2-1; 7 bases match TRBD2. CDR1 and CDR2 (germline): SNHLY, FYNNEI. The V and J ends lost 3 bases and 9 bases, in that order; junction bases with no gene match: 5. CDR3 length: 13 residues. Here the CDR3 reads CASSDERGSEQFF. In DNA, the CDR3 is TGTGCCAGCAGTGACGAGCGGGGCTCTGAGCAGTTCTTC.

The count of this clone is one. The rearrangement links TRBV9 to TRBJ1-5; TRBD1 agrees at 10 bases. Germline V CDR1 and CDR2: SGDLS, YYNGEE. Losses at the gene ends were 3 bases for V and 9 bases for J; bases not matched to a gene: 6. This CDR3 spans 14 amino acids. This CDR3 reads CASSATRTGGPQHF. For the CDR3, the DNA is TGTGCCAGCAGCGCCACACGGACAGGGGGGCCCCAGCATTTT. Together with reference TRBV9 and TRBJ1-5, the CDR3 gives the full variable domain: DSGVTQTPKHLITATGQRVTLRCSPRSGDLSVYWYQQSLDQGLQFLIQYYNGEERAKGNILERFSAQQFPDLHSELNLSSLELGDSALYFCASSATRTGGPQHFGDGTRLSIL.

The chain carries TRBV12-3 or TRBV12-4 and TRBJ2-5; TRBD1 matches at 9 bases. CDR3 size: 13 residues. Losses at the gene ends were 7 bases for V and 3 bases for J; bases not matched to a gene: 3. CDR3 DNA sequence: TGTGCCAGCAACCGACAGGGGGAAGAGACCCAGTACTTC. Protein product: CASNRQGEETQYF.

The chain's CDR3 is CASSDIRETQYF. In DNA form, the CDR3 reads TGTGCCAGCAGTGATATCAGGGAGACCCAGTACTTC. This chain connects TRBV2 to TRBJ2-5; D is unclear. In germline, CDR1 is SNHLY, CDR2 FYNNEI. CDR3 length equals 12 residues. V gave up 3 bases and J gave up 5 bases, with 7 bases separating them.

J is TRBJ1-6 and V is TRBV5-8; D uncertain. CDR3 length: 14 amino acids. V was pared by 0 bases and J by 8 bases, with 9 bases between. Germline V gene lookup returns CDR1 SGHTS and CDR2 YDEGEE. The CDR3 region is CASSLGQADSPLHF. In DNA, the CDR3 is TGTGCCAGCAGCTTGGGACAAGCTGATTCACCCCTCCACTTT.

V usage is TRBV5-8 and J usage is TRBJ1-5; 11 bases map to TRBD1. Looked up from germline, CDR1 is SGHTS and CDR2 is YDEGEE. CDR3 length: 17 amino acids. Trimming cost V 4 bases and J 4 bases; bases outside gene matches: 10. The CDR3 nucleotides are TGTGCCAGCAGCCTGGTCTGGGACAGGGGGGGTAATCAGCCCCAGCATTTT. This codes for CASSLVWDRGGNQPQHF.

V and J are TRBV11-2 and TRBJ1-3; D may be TRBD1 (6 bases). V gave up 1 base and J gave up 0 bases, with 7 bases separating them. The CDR3 has 15 residues. Germline loops: CDR1 SGHAT, CDR2 FQNNGV. CDR3 region: CASSLVGGSGNTIYF. The CDR3, as DNA: TGTGCCAGCAGCTTAGTAGGGGGCTCTGGAAACACCATATATTTT.

V and J are TRBV5-1 and TRBJ2-2, with 8 bases fitting TRBD2. Per the germline V gene, CDR1 is SGHRS and CDR2 is YFSETQ. CDR3 length: 16 residues. The V gene end was trimmed by 3 bases and the J gene end by 1 base; junction bases not matched to a gene: 5. This chain's CDR3 is CASSWSGSGNTGELFF. The DNA for the CDR3 is TGCGCCAGCAGCTGGAGCGGGAGTGGGAACACCGGGGAGCTGTTTTTT.

CDR3 in amino acids: CASSTGGGPADTQYF. In DNA form, the CDR3 reads TGTGCCAGCAGTACCGGGGGGGGGCCCGCAGATACGCAGTATTTT. The rearrangement links TRBV2 to TRBJ2-3, with TRBD2 matching over 8 bases. The CDR3 loop spans 15 amino acids. Germline assignment: CDR1 SNHLY and CDR2 FYNNEI. V shed 5 bases, J shed 4 bases, and the junction held 8 bases outside the gene matches.

The rearrangement joins TRBV6-5 to TRBJ2-7, with 11 bases matching TRBD2. Per germline, CDR1 MNHEY and CDR2 SVGAGI. This CDR3 contains 14 residues. Trimming took 6 bases from V and 5 from J; bases not matched to a gene: 6. CDR3 DNA: TGTGCCAGCAGCAATAGCGGGGGGGGGAACGAGCAGTACTTC. It yields the protein CASSNSGGGNEQYF.

The chain carries TRBV13 and TRBJ1-2; D unclear. This CDR3 is 13 amino acids long. Deletions cut 3 bases from V and 2 bases from J, with 7 bases between. The V gene's germline CDR1 is PRHDT and CDR2 FYEKMQ (reference sequence). CDR3 DNA: TGTGCCAGCAGCTTTACGGGGAACTATGGCTACACCTTC. Residues: CASSFTGNYGYTF.

The rearrangement links TRBV6-5 to TRBJ1-1; no clear D gene. V lost 0 bases to trimming and J lost 11 bases, with 16 bases between them. The CDR3 length is 14 residues. Germline V gives CDR1 MNHEY, CDR2 SVGAGI. The CDR3 nucleotides read TGTGCCAGCAGTTACTCGGGCGTAAACCCCCGTGCTTTCTTT. Translated: CASSYSGVNPRAFF.

The V call is TRBV19, the J call TRBJ1-2, with 8 nucleotides matching TRBD1. The CDR3 runs to 15 residues. From germline, CDR1 is LNHDA and CDR2 SQIVND (reference sequence). V lost 6 bases to trimming and J lost 4 bases; unmatched junction nucleotides: 10. The CDR3 DNA reads TGTGCCAGTAGCCCACAGGGGGGATTAGGCTATGGCTACACCTTC. Translated: CASSPQGGLGYGYTF.

The rearrangement links TRBV2 to TRBJ1-1, with 11 bases lining up with TRBD1. The trim removed 5 bases at V and 4 bases at J, leaving 6 bases unmatched. CDR3 length: 15 amino acids. Germline loops: CDR1 SNHLY, CDR2 FYNNEI. The CDR3 region is CASSQDRGLGTEAFF. CDR3 sequence (DNA): TGTGCCAGCAGTCAGGACAGGGGGCTTGGCACTGAAGCTTTCTTT. The full variable domain, rest sourced from reference TRBV2 and TRBJ1-1, is EPEVTQTPSHQVTQMGQEVILRCVPISNHLYFYWYRQILGQKVEFLVSFYNNEISEKSEIFDDQFSVERPDGSNFTLKIRSTKLEDSAMYFCASSQDRGLGTEAFFGQGTRLTVV.